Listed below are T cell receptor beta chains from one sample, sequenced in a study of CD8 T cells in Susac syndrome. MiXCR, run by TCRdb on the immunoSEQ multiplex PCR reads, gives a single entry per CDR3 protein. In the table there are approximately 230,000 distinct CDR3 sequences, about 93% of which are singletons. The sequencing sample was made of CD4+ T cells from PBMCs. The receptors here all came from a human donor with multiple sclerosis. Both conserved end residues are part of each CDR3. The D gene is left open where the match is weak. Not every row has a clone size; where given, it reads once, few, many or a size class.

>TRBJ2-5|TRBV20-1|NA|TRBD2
CSAGGLPRGETQYF
TGCAGTGCCGGGGGACTACCCCGAGGTGAGACCCAGTACTTC
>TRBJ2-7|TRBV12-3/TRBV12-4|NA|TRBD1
CASSYQGALQYF
TGTGCCAGCAGTTATCAGGGGGCCTTACAGTACTTC
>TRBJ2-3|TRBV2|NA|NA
CASSALSVDTQYF
TGTGCCAGCAGCGCCCTTAGCGTAGATACGCAGTATTTT
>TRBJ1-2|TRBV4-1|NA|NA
CASSPTFKTKLGGPEGYTF
TGCGCCAGCAGCCCAACCTTCAAGACAAAGCTCGGGGGCCCGGAAGGCTACACCTTC
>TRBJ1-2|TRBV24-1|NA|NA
CATSSDSNYGYTF
TGTGCCACCAGTTCTGACAGCAACTATGGCTACACCTTC
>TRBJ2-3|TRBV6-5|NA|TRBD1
CASSRGSGDTQYF
TGTGCCAGCAGCAGGGGGAGCGGTGATACGCAGTATTTT
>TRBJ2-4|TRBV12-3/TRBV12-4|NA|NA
CASSLSRSGPNIQYF
TGTGCCAGCAGTTTAAGTAGATCGGGCCCAAACATTCAGTACTTC
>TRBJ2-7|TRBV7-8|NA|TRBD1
CASSLPGQGIHEQYF
TGTGCCAGCAGCTTACCGGGACAGGGCATCCACGAGCAGTACTTC
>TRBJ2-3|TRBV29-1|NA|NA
CSVEDSTDTQYF
TGCAGCGTTGAAGATAGCACAGATACGCAGTATTTT
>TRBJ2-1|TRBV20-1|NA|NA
CSARLGNHNEQFF
TGCAGTGCTAGATTGGGGAACCACAATGAGCAGTTCTTC
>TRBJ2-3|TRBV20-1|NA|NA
CSAYAGTTTTDTQYF
TGCAGTGCTTATGCCGGGACAACTACCACAGATACGCAGTATTTT
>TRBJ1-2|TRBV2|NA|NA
CASSTRGVPGGYTF
TGTGCCAGCAGCACCCGGGGGGTCCCGGGGGGCTACACCTTC
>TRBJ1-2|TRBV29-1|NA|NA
CSVRTTGGGYTF
TGCAGCGTTAGAACAACCGGGGGTGGCTACACCTTC
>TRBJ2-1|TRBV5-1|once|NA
CASSYTGDAYNEQFF
TGCGCCAGCAGTTACACGGGGGACGCCTACAATGAGCAGTTCTTC
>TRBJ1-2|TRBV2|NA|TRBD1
CASSDRDRGRGYTF
TGTGCCAGCAGTGACCGGGACAGGGGACGCGGCTACACCTTC
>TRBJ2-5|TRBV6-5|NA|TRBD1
CASSSSTGGETQYF
TGTGCCAGCAGTTCTAGTACAGGGGGCGAGACCCAGTACTTC
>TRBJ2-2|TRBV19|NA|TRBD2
CASSSGLAGFTGAGELFF
TGTGCCAGTTCCTCGGGACTAGCGGGATTCACCGGGGCCGGGGAGCTGTTTTTT
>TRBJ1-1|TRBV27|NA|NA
CASSFGGRLGTEAFF
TGTGCCAGCAGTTTCGGGGGGCGCCTAGGCACTGAAGCTTTCTTT
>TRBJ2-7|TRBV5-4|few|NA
CASSPRGPYEQYF
TGTGCCAGCAGCCCCCGTGGACCCTACGAGCAGTACTTC
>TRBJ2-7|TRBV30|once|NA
CAWSVGSGGQQYF
TGTGCCTGGAGTGTTGGGTCTGGCGGGCAGCAGTACTTC
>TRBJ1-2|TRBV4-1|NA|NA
CASSQEDGKLYGYTF
TGCGCCAGCAGCCAAGAAGACGGGAAGCTCTATGGCTACACCTTC
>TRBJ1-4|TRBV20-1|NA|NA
CSARGQGEKLFF
TGCAGTGCTAGGGGGCAGGGGGAAAAACTGTTTTTT
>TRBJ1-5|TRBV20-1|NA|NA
CSALAAGQPQHF
TGCAGTGCTTTAGCAGCGGGTCAGCCCCAGCATTTT
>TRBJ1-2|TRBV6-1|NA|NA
CASAEDSYGYTF
TGTGCCAGCGCGGAGGACAGCTATGGCTACACCTTC
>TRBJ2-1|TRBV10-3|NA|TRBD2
CAISESKGGIAGVSEQFF
TGTGCCATCAGTGAGTCGAAAGGCGGGATAGCGGGAGTCAGTGAGCAGTTCTTC
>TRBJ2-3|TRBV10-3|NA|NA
CAISEGTGPDTQYF
TGTGCCATCAGTGAGGGGACGGGCCCAGATACGCAGTATTTT
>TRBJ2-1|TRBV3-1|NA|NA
CASSLMGAVNEQFF
TGTGCCAGCAGCCTCATGGGGGCGGTCAATGAGCAGTTCTTC
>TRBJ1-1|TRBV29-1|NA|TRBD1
CSVEGDSRTEAFF
TGCAGCGTTGAGGGGGACAGTCGCACTGAAGCTTTCTTT
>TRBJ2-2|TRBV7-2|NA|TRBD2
CASSLTSDTGELFF
TGTGCCAGCAGCTTGACTAGCGACACCGGGGAGCTGTTTTTT
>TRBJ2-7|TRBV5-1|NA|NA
CASSIRRGSYEQYF
TGCGCCAGCAGCATACGCAGAGGATCCTACGAGCAGTACTTC
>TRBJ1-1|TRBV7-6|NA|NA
CASSLAVQHSSLNTEAFF
TGTGCCAGCAGCTTAGCCGTCCAGCACTCCTCTTTGAACACTGAAGCTTTCTTT
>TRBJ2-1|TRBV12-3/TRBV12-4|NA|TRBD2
CASSTSGSGEQFF
TGTGCCAGCAGTACTAGCGGGAGCGGTGAGCAGTTCTTC
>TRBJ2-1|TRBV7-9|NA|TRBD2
CASSPWTSGGGYNEQFF
TGTGCCAGCAGCCCCTGGACTAGCGGGGGGGGATACAATGAGCAGTTCTTC
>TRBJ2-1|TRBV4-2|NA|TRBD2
CASSHQAGLAGGNEQFF
TGTGCCAGCAGCCACCAGGCGGGACTAGCGGGGGGCAATGAGCAGTTCTTC
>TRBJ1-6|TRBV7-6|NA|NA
CASSFSQGAQNSPLHF
TGTGCCAGCAGCTTTTCCCAGGGAGCCCAAAATTCACCCCTCCACTTT
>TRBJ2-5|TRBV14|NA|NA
CASSPLGIQETQYF
TGTGCCAGCAGTCCTCTGGGGATCCAAGAGACCCAGTACTTC
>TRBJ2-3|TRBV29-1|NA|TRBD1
CSVDATGASDTQYF
TGCAGCGTTGACGCGACAGGGGCATCAGATACGCAGTATTTT
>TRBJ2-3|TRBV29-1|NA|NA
CSVEAPLSDTQYF
TGCAGCGTTGAGGCCCCCCTCTCCGATACGCAGTATTTT
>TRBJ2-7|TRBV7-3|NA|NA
CASRPDRKSYEQYF
TGTGCCAGCAGACCCGACAGAAAATCCTACGAGCAGTACTTC
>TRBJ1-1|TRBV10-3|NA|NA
CAISGAANTEAFF
TGTGCCATCAGTGGGGCAGCGAACACTGAAGCTTTCTTT
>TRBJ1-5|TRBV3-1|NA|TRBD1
CASSQDLTGGQPQHF
TGTGCCAGCAGCCAAGATCTAACAGGGGGTCAGCCCCAGCATTTT
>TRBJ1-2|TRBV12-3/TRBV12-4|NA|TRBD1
CASSLGGQGATGYTF
TGTGCCAGCAGTTTAGGGGGACAGGGGGCGACGGGCTACACCTTC
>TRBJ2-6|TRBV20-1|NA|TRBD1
CSARGQGTGANVLTF
TGCAGTGCTAGAGGACAGGGGACTGGGGCCAACGTCCTGACTTTC
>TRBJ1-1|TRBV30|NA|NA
CALESQPGWETEAFF
TGTGCCTTGGAGTCACAACCGGGGTGGGAGACTGAAGCTTTCTTT
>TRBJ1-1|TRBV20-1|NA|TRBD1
CSAGRGLETEAFF
TGCAGTGCTGGCAGGGGGCTGGAGACTGAAGCTTTCTTT
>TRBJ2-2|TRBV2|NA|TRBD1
CASSEQGASPGELFF
TGTGCCAGCAGTGAGCAGGGGGCGTCCCCCGGGGAGCTGTTTTTT
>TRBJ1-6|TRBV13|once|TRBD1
CASSLKDPRQGLSWNSPLHF
TGTGCCAGCAGCCTTAAAGACCCACGACAGGGACTAAGCTGGAATTCACCCCTCCACTTT
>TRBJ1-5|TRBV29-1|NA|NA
CSAAAGFDQPQHF
TGCAGCGCCGCGGCAGGATTTGACCAGCCCCAGCATTTT
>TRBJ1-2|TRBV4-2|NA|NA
CASSQDPRGAWAAYTF
TGTGCCAGCAGCCAAGATCCCCGCGGGGCCTGGGCCGCCTACACCTTC
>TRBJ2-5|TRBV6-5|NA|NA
CASSRDREELETQYF
TGTGCCAGCAGCCGCGACAGGGAGGAGTTAGAGACCCAGTACTTC